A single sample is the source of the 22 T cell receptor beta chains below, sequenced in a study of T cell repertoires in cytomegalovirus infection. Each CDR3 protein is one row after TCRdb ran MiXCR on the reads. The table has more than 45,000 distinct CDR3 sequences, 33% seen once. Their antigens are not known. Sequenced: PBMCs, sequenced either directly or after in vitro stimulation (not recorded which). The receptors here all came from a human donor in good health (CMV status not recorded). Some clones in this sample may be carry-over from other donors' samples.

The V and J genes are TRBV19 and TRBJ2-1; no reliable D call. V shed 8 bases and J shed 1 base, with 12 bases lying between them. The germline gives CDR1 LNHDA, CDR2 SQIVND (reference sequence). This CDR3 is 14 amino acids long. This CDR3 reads CASSTWKSYNEQFF. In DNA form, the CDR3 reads TGTGCCAGTTCGACTTGGAAGTCCTACAATGAGCAGTTCTTC. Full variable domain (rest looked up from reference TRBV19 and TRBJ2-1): DGGITQSPKYLFRKEGQNVTLSCEQNLNHDAMYWYRQDPGQGLRLIYYSQIVNDFQKGDIAEGYSVSREKKESFPLTVTSAQKNPTAFYLCASSTWKSYNEQFFGPGTRLTVL.

CDR3 nucleotide sequence: TGTGCCAGCAGCCCACAGGGTGTAGATCAGCCCCAGCATTTT. Translated: CASSPQGVDQPQHF. V is TRBV7-2 and J is TRBJ1-5; D perhaps matches TRBD1 (6 bases). CDR3 size: 14 residues. V was trimmed by 5 bases and J by 5 bases, leaving 13 bases between them. Germline CDR1 is SGHTA and CDR2 is FQGNSA.

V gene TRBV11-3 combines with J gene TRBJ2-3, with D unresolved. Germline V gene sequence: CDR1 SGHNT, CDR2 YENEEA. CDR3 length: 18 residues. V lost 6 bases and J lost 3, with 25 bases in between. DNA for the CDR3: TGTGCCAGCAGATCTGTCCCAATCGAATGGGGTAATACAGATACGCAGTATTTT. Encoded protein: CASRSVPIEWGNTDTQYF.

This CDR3 is CASSQPTGTGELFF. The CDR3 DNA reads as TGCGCCAGCAGCCAACCTACAGGGACCGGGGAGCTGTTTTTT. The rearrangement links TRBV4-1 to TRBJ2-2; maybe TRBD1 (6 bases). The CDR3 is 14 amino acids. V lost 2 bases and J lost 5, with 9 bases in between. Germline V gene sequence: CDR1 MGHRA, CDR2 YSYEKL.

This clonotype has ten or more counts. CDR3 in amino acids: CASSFSGNSGGEQFF. For the CDR3, the DNA is TGTGCCAGCAGCTTCTCCGGCAATAGCGGAGGTGAGCAGTTCTTC. The V gene is TRBV7-8, the J gene TRBJ2-1, with D perhaps TRBD2 (6 bases). CDR1 is SGHVS, CDR2 FQNEAQ, per germline. The V end was cut by 3 bases, the J end by 9 bases, with 18 bases between. The CDR3 length is 15 residues.

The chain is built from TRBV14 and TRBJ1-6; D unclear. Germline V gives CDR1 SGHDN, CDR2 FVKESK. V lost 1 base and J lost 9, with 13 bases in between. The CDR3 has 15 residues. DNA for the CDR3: TGTGCCAGCAGCCAAGCTTTGGATGCGTTTTCACCCCTCCACTTT. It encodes CASSQALDAFSPLHF.

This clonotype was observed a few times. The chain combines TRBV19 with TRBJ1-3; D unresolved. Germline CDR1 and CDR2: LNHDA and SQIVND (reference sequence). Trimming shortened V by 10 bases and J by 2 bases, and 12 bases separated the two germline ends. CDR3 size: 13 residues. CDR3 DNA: TGTGCCACCGGACGGAAGACTGGAAACACCATATATTTT. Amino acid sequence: CATGRKTGNTIYF.

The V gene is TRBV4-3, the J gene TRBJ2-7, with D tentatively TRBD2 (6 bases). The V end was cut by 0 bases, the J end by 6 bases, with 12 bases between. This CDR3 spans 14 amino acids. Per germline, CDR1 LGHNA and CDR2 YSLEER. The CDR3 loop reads CASSQDNYGGEQYF. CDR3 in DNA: TGCGCCAGCAGCCAAGACAACTACGGGGGCGAGCAGTACTTC.

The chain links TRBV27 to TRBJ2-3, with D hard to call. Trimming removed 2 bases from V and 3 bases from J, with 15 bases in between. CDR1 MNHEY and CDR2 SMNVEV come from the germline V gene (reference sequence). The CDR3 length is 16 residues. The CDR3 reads CASSLRRSPRTDTQYF. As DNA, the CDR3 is TGTGCCAGCAGTTTAAGGCGGTCACCGAGGACAGATACGCAGTATTTT.

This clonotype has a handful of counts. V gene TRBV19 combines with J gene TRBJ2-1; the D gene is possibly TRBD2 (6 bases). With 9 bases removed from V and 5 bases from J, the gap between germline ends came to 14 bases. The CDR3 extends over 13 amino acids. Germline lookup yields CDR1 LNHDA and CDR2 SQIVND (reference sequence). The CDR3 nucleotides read TGTGCCAGCCACGGGACTCCCAACAATGAGCAGTTCTTC. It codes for CASHGTPNNEQFF.

The CDR3 is CSAPLIYEQYF. For the CDR3, the DNA is TGCAGTGCTCCCCTTATCTACGAGCAGTACTTC. V gene TRBV20-1 combines with J gene TRBJ2-7; D not resolved. V lost 5 bases and J 3 bases, leaving 8 bases between the germline ends. CDR1 and CDR2 from the germline V gene are DFQATT and SNEGSKA (reference sequence). The CDR3 loop spans 11 amino acids.

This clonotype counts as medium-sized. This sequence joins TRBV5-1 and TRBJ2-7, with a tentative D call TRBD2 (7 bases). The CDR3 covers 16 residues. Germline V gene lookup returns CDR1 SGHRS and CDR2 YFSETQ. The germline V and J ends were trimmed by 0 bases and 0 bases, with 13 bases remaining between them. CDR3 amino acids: CASSLEGGASSYEQYF. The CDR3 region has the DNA TGCGCCAGCAGCTTGGAAGGGGGGGCGAGCTCCTACGAGCAGTACTTC.

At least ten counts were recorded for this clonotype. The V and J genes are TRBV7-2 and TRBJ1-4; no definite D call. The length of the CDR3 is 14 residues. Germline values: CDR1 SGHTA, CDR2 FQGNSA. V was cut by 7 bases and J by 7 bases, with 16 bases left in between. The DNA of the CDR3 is TGTGCCAGCAACTACGGGCCTATCGTTGAAAAACTGTTTTTT. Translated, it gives CASNYGPIVEKLFF. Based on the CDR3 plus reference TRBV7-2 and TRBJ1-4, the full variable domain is GAGVSQSPSNKVTEKGKDVELRCDPISGHTALYWYRQSLGQGLEFLIYFQGNSAPDKSGLPSDRFSAERTGGSVSTLTIQRTQQEDSAVYLCASNYGPIVEKLFFGSGTQLSVL.

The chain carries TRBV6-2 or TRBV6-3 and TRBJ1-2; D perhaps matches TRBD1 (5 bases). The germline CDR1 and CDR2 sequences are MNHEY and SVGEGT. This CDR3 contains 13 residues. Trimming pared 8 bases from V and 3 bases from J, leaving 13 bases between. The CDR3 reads CASDTGFDYGYTF. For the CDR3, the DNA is TGTGCCAGCGATACAGGCTTTGACTATGGCTACACCTTC.

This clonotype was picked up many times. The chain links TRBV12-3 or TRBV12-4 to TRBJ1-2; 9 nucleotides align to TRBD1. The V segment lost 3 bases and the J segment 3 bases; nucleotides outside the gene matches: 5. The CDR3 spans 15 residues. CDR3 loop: CASSLTQGADYGYTF. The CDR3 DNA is TGTGCCAGCAGTTTGACACAGGGGGCGGACTATGGCTACACCTTC.

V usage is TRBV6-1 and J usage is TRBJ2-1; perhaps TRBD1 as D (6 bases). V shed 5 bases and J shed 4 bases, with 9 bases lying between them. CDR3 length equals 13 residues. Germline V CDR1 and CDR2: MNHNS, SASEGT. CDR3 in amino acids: CASSYRAYNEQFF. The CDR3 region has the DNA TGTGCCAGCAGTTACAGGGCGTACAATGAGCAGTTCTTC.

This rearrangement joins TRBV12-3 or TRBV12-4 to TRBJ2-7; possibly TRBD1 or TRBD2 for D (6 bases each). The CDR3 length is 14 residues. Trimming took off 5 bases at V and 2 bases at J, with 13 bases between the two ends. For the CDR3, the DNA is TGTGCCAGCAGTATAGGGGGGCCCGCCTACGAGCAGTACTTC. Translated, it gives CASSIGGPAYEQYF.

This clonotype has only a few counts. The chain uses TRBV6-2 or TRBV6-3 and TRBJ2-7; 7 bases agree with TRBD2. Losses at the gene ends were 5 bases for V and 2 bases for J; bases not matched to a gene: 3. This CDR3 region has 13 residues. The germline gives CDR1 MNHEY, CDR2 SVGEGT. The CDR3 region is CASSKGLAYEQYF. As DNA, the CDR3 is TGTGCCAGCAGTAAAGGACTAGCCTACGAGCAGTACTTC.

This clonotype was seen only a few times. In DNA form, the CDR3 reads TGTGCCAGCAGTTTACCCCAAGACAGGGCCAAGCAAGAGACCCAGTACTTC. Its translation is CASSLPQDRAKQETQYF. V and J are TRBV28 and TRBJ2-5; 7 bases are a match to TRBD1. The CDR3 has 17 residues. In germline, CDR1 is MDHEN, CDR2 SYDVKM. After removal of 2 bases from V and 2 bases from J, the junction contained 11 bases not matched to a gene. The full variable domain, with the rest looked up from reference TRBV28 and TRBJ2-5, is DVKVTQSSRYLVKRTGEKVFLECVQDMDHENMFWYRQDPGLGLRLIYFSYDVKMKEKGDIPEGYSVSREKKERFSLILESASTNQTSMYLCASSLPQDRAKQETQYFGPGTRLLVL.

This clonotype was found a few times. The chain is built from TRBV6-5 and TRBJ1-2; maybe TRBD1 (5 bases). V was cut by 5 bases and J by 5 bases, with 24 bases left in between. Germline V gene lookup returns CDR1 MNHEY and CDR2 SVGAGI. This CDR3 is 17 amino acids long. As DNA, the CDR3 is TGTGCCAGCAGTCTGACCGGGGCCTCCTCATCCGGATATGGCTACACCTTC. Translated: CASSLTGASSSGYGYTF.

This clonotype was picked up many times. In nucleotides, the CDR3 is TGTGCCAGTAGTAAGGGTGCGGGAGTGAACACTGAAGCTTTCTTT. Protein sequence: CASSKGAGVNTEAFF. The J gene is TRBJ1-1, the V gene TRBV19; no clear D gene. CDR1 LNHDA and CDR2 SQIVND come from the germline V gene (reference sequence). V lost 4 bases and J lost 0, with 12 bases in between. The CDR3 consists of 15 residues. Drawing the rest from reference TRBV19 and TRBJ1-1, the complete variable domain is DGGITQSPKYLFRKEGQNVTLSCEQNLNHDAMYWYRQDPGQGLRLIYYSQIVNDFQKGDIAEGYSVSREKKESFPLTVTSAQKNPTAFYLCASSKGAGVNTEAFFGQGTRLTVV.

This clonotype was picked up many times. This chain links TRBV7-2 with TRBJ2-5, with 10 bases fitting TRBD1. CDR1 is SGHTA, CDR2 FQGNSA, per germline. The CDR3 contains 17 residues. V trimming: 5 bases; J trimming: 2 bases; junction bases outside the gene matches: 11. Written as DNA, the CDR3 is TGTGCCAGCAGCCGTAAGTGGACAGGGGGAATTCAAGAGACCCAGTACTTC. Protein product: CASSRKWTGGIQETQYF.